These 26 T cell receptor beta chains originate from one sample sequenced in a study of blood T cell repertoires in COVID-19 (TCRdb year 2020). The library was obtained by the immunoSEQ multiplex PCR assay. TCRdb mirrors the immuneACCESS table, restricted to in-frame sequences. Some clones are absent from its copies; in checked studies, under half trace to an unresolved V gene, and the reason for the others is unknown. The sample data list approximately 300,000 clones, and more than 75% of these were observed just once. The top ten constitute about 3.9% of the sample. The specimen was peripheral blood. The receptors derive from a woman in her forties or fifties with active or convalescent COVID-19.

This clone was observed once. The chain employs TRBV28 and TRBJ2-7; 12 positions match TRBD2. Trimming cost V 6 bases and J 2 bases; bases outside gene matches: 8. Germline V lookup: CDR1 MDHEN, CDR2 SYDVKM. This CDR3 comprises 16 residues. CDR3 loop: CASRSTGLAGTYEQYF. As DNA, the CDR3 is TGTGCCAGCAGATCTACCGGACTAGCGGGAACCTACGAGCAGTACTTC.

The V gene is TRBV3-1 (or the pseudogene TRBV3-2), the J gene TRBJ1-4, with TRBD1 as a possible D gene (5 bases). The CDR3 covers 16 residues. V lost 5 bases and J 3 bases, leaving 16 bases between the germline ends. Germline values: CDR1 LGHDT, CDR2 YNNKEL (reference sequence). The CDR3 nucleotides are TGTGCCAGCAGCACAATCTTAAGGGGTTCTAATGAAAAACTGTTTTTT. This sequence encodes CASSTILRGSNEKLFF.

As DNA, the CDR3 is TGTGCCAGCAGTGAAAATCGGGAGCCAATCTACGAGCAGTACTTC. Translated, it gives CASSENREPIYEQYF. The chain is built from TRBV2 and TRBJ2-7, with D tentatively TRBD2 (6 bases). Germline CDR1 is SNHLY and CDR2 is FYNNEI. The CDR3 sequence is 15 residues long. V was trimmed by 2 bases and J by 3 bases, leaving 14 bases between them. The variable domain in full, completed from reference TRBV2 and TRBJ2-7, reads EPEVTQTPSHQVTQMGQEVILRCVPISNHLYFYWYRQILGQKVEFLVSFYNNEISEKSEIFDDQFSVERPDGSNFTLKIRSTKLEDSAMYFCASSENREPIYEQYFGPGTRLTVT.

V and J are TRBV28 and TRBJ1-1; 9 nucleotides align to TRBD1. Germline V gene sequence: CDR1 MDHEN, CDR2 SYDVKM. CDR3 length equals 14 residues. After removal of 3 bases from V and 4 bases from J, the junction contained 3 bases not matched to a gene. The CDR3 bases are TGTGCCAGCAGTTTCCAGGACAGGGGCACTGAAGCTTTCTTT. Encoded protein: CASSFQDRGTEAFF. Full variable domain (rest looked up from reference TRBV28 and TRBJ1-1): DVKVTQSSRYLVKRTGEKVFLECVQDMDHENMFWYRQDPGLGLRLIYFSYDVKMKEKGDIPEGYSVSREKKERFSLILESASTNQTSMYLCASSFQDRGTEAFFGQGTRLTVV.

This clone was detected only once. V usage is TRBV27 and J usage is TRBJ1-5; tentative D call: TRBD1 (6 bases). With 4 bases removed from V and 0 bases from J, the gap between germline ends came to 10 bases. CDR3 length: 15 amino acids. The V gene's germline CDR1 is MNHEY and CDR2 SMNVEV (reference sequence). The CDR3 DNA is TGTGCCAGCAGTTGGGGGACAAATAGCAATCAGCCCCAGCATTTT. This encodes CASSWGTNSNQPQHF.

CDR3 in amino acids: CASSSIQGHSNQPQHF. The CDR3 DNA sequence: TGTGCCAGCAGCTCTATCCAGGGGCATAGCAATCAGCCCCAGCATTTT. The chain is built from TRBV11-2 and TRBJ1-5; weak D call: TRBD1 (6 bases). The CDR3 is 16 amino acids. The V end lost 4 bases, the J end lost 0 bases, and 13 bases lay between the germline ends. CDR1 and CDR2 (germline): SGHAT, FQNNGV.

The chain carries TRBV7-2 and TRBJ2-7, with a weak D call TRBD1 (6 bases). The ends were cut back, 2 bases at V and 3 bases at J, with 11 bases in the middle. Germline loops: CDR1 SGHTA, CDR2 FQGNSA. The CDR3 is 14 residues long. The CDR3 nucleotides read TGTGCCAGCAGCTTAATGGGACACATCTACGAGCAGTACTTC. It yields the protein CASSLMGHIYEQYF. The full variable domain, completed using reference TRBV7-2 and TRBJ2-7, is GAGVSQSPSNKVTEKGKDVELRCDPISGHTALYWYRQSLGQGLEFLIYFQGNSAPDKSGLPSDRFSAERTGGSVSTLTIQRTQQEDSAVYLCASSLMGHIYEQYFGPGTRLTVT.

The rearrangement links TRBV11-2 to TRBJ2-3; D is perhaps TRBD1 (5 bases). Per germline, CDR1 SGHAT and CDR2 FQNNGV. The CDR3 totals 16 residues. Trimming removed 1 base from V and 6 bases from J, with 17 bases in between. The CDR3 is CASSLAFLRVGDTQYF. For the CDR3, the DNA is TGTGCCAGCAGCTTAGCGTTTCTCAGGGTCGGGGATACGCAGTATTTT.

This rearrangement joins TRBV15 to TRBJ2-7, with 7 bases identical to TRBD1. This CDR3 has 17 residues. Germline V CDR1 and CDR2: LNHNV, YYDKDF (reference sequence). With 0 bases clipped from V and 0 bases from J, the junction kept 8 bases outside the gene matches. The DNA for the CDR3 is TGTGCCACCAGCAGAGATGCGCGAGGGACAGTCTCCTACGAGCAGTACTTC. Its translation is CATSRDARGTVSYEQYF.

CDR3: CASSVGEHVSYEQYF. The DNA of the CDR3 is TGTGCCAGCAGCGTAGGGGAGCATGTTTCCTACGAGCAGTACTTC. This chain links TRBV9 with TRBJ2-7, with D possibly matching TRBD2 (5 bases). V lost 0 bases and J lost 1, with 11 bases in between. The CDR3 extends over 15 amino acids. Germline CDR1 reads SGDLS; CDR2 reads YYNGEE.

The chain carries TRBV4-3 and TRBJ2-1, with 10 bases that match TRBD2. Per germline, CDR1 LGHNA and CDR2 YSLEER. The CDR3 runs to 17 residues. The V and J ends lost 4 bases and 4 bases, in that order; junction bases with no gene match: 10. CDR3 sequence reads: CASSLFTGTSVYNEQFF. CDR3 in DNA: TGCGCCAGCAGCCTATTCACCGGGACTAGCGTATACAATGAGCAGTTCTTC.

The chain links TRBV7-9 to TRBJ2-3; 7 nucleotides match TRBD2. V lost 3 bases and J lost 5; bases outside the gene matches: 20. The CDR3 totals 19 residues. Germline-derived CDR1 and CDR2 are SEHNR and FQNEAQ (reference sequence). CDR3 nucleotides: TGTGCCAGCAGCTTCCAGCGGGGCCGTCGAGCGGGGAGGGGAGATACGCAGTATTTT. Protein: CASSFQRGRRAGRGDTQYF.

This clone has only one observation. V usage is TRBV30 and J usage is TRBJ2-2; D possibly corresponds to TRBD2 (6 bases). Germline V gene lookup returns CDR1 GTSNPN and CDR2 SVGIG (reference sequence). The CDR3 length is 12 residues. V shed 5 bases and J shed 7 bases, with 11 bases lying between them. CDR3 sequence reads: CAWLHGGGELFF. The DNA of the CDR3 is TGTGCCTGGCTTCACGGGGGCGGGGAGCTGTTTTTT.

The genes are TRBV6-2 or TRBV6-3 and TRBJ2-1; 7 nucleotides align to TRBD2. J was trimmed by 5 bases and V by 0 bases; bases with no gene match: 16. CDR1 and CDR2 from the germline V gene are MNHEY and SVGEGT. The CDR3 spans 19 residues. The CDR3 sequence is CASSYSTGLAGTINNEQFF. CDR3 DNA: TGTGCCAGCAGTTACTCTACGGGGTTAGCGGGCACGATAAACAATGAGCAGTTCTTC.

This sequence joins TRBV6-5 and TRBJ2-7; 11 positions match TRBD1. The CDR3 covers 14 residues. The V gene end was trimmed by 6 bases and the J gene end by 1 base; junction bases not matched to a gene: 2. Germline V gene sequence: CDR1 MNHEY, CDR2 SVGAGI. The CDR3 protein is CASRGQGASYEQYF. For the CDR3, the DNA is TGTGCCAGCAGAGGACAGGGGGCTTCCTACGAGCAGTACTTC.

The rearrangement joins TRBV6-5 to TRBJ1-5; the match to TRBD1 covers 10 bases. CDR1 is MNHEY, CDR2 SVGAGI, per germline. V shed 7 bases and J 7 bases; nucleotides not matched to a gene: 4. This CDR3 contains 13 residues. DNA for the CDR3: TGTGCCAGCAAAAGGACAGGGGGACAGCCCCAGCATTTT. Amino acids: CASKRTGGQPQHF.

This chain links TRBV21-1 with TRBJ2-4; the D call of TRBD2 is as the table states it, not checked on the DNA. TRBV21-1 is designated a pseudogene. The CDR3 has 19 residues. CDR3 loop: CASSKVPWRVYLAKNIQYF. In DNA form, the CDR3 reads TGTGCCAGCAGCAAAGTTCCTTGGCGGGTATATCTAGCCAAAAACATTCAGTACTTC.

The chain combines TRBV19 with TRBJ1-2; 9 positions match TRBD1. Germline loops: CDR1 LNHDA, CDR2 SQIVND (reference sequence). This CDR3 spans 15 amino acids. With V trimmed by 6 bases and J by 3 bases, 8 bases remained unmatched. This CDR3 reads CASSHPRDRDYGYTF. In DNA form, the CDR3 reads TGTGCCAGTAGCCATCCCCGGGACAGGGACTATGGCTACACCTTC. The full variable domain, with the rest looked up from reference TRBV19 and TRBJ1-2, is DGGITQSPKYLFRKEGQNVTLSCEQNLNHDAMYWYRQDPGQGLRLIYYSQIVNDFQKGDIAEGYSVSREKKESFPLTVTSAQKNPTAFYLCASSHPRDRDYGYTFGSGTRLTVV.

This clone was detected once. Other DNA sequences in this sample translate to the same CDR3. The chain recombines TRBV11-3 with TRBJ2-3; D may be TRBD1 (5 bases). CDR3 length: 13 amino acids. The V gene's germline CDR1 is SGHNT and CDR2 YENEEA. V lost 5 bases and J 3 bases, leaving 9 bases between the germline ends. The CDR3 loop reads CASSLGATDTQYF. The CDR3 DNA follows: TGTGCCAGCAGCCTAGGGGCGACAGATACGCAGTATTTT. The variable domain in full, with the rest retrieved from reference TRBV11-3 and TRBJ2-3, is EAGVVQSPRYKIIEKKQPVAFWCNPISGHNTLYWYLQNLGQGPELLIRYENEEAVDDSQLPKDRFSAERLKGVDSTLKIQPAELGDSAVYLCASSLGATDTQYFGPGTRLTVL.

V gene TRBV24-1 combines with J gene TRBJ2-1, with 13 bases that match TRBD2. The ends lost 5 bases at V and 4 bases at J; junction bases unmatched: 7. The CDR3 has 17 residues. CDR1 is KGHDR, CDR2 SFDVKD, per germline. The CDR3, as DNA: TGTGCCACCAGTGGGACTAGCGGGAGTTTCTTGTACAATGAGCAGTTCTTC. Its translation: CATSGTSGSFLYNEQFF.

The rearrangement uses TRBV28 and TRBJ1-2; TRBD1 might be the D (6 bases). Trimming stripped 2 bases from V and 4 bases from J, with 8 bases between. CDR3 length: 13 amino acids. The germline CDR1 and CDR2 sequences are MDHEN and SYDVKM. CDR3 coding DNA: TGTGCCAGCAGTTTAGGGGGGGCCTATGGCTACACCTTC. This encodes CASSLGGAYGYTF.

This chain uses TRBV10-3 with TRBJ1-6, with a possible D match to TRBD1 (5 bases). V gave up 10 bases and J gave up 8 bases, with 15 bases separating them. This CDR3 is 13 amino acids long. The germline V gene has CDR1 ENHRY and CDR2 SYGVKD. CDR3 sequence reads: CATRDSNHSPLHF. Here the CDR3 DNA reads TGTGCCACACGAGACAGCAACCATTCACCCCTCCACTTT.

The V call is TRBV9, the J call TRBJ1-4, with 9 bases lining up with TRBD1. Germline-derived CDR1 and CDR2 are SGDLS and YYNGEE. CDR3 length: 15 residues. Unmatched junction bases numbered 9, after V lost 4 bases and J lost 8 bases. The CDR3 bases are TGTGCCAGCAGCTGGGGACAGGGAACTTCAGAAAAACTGTTTTTT. It yields the protein CASSWGQGTSEKLFF.

V and J are TRBV9 and TRBJ1-3, with D possibly being TRBD1 (5 bases). Germline CDR1 reads SGDLS; CDR2 reads YYNGEE. The ends were cut back, 0 bases at V and 4 bases at J, with 8 bases in the middle. The CDR3 has 14 amino acids. The CDR3 coding sequence is TGTGCCAGCAGCGTAGAGGGGTCGGGAAACACCATATATTTT. It yields the protein CASSVEGSGNTIYF.

The gene calls are TRBV7-8 and TRBJ2-5, with 8 bases fitting TRBD2. The CDR3 is 18 residues long. CDR1 and CDR2 (germline): SGHVS, FQNEAQ. J gave up 3 bases and V 1 base, and 13 bases lay outside the gene matches. This CDR3 reads CASSLVLAGGAWEETQYF. The DNA for the CDR3 is TGTGCCAGCAGCTTAGTTTTGGCGGGAGGCGCTTGGGAAGAGACCCAGTACTTC.

The chain links TRBV4-2 to TRBJ2-2; 7 bases fit TRBD2. CDR1 is LGHNA, CDR2 YNFKEQ, per germline. After removal of 6 bases from V and 0 bases from J, the junction contained 13 bases not matched to a gene. CDR3 length: 18 amino acids. The CDR3 DNA reads as TGTGCCAGCAGGGGAGTAGCGGGCACCCCAACGAACACCGGGGAGCTGTTTTTT. This sequence encodes CASRGVAGTPTNTGELFF.